Here is one TCR beta chain with its context. This sample is part of a study of sequential checkpoint blockade in melanoma. This CDR3 is 16 amino acids long. Trimming left V 1 base short and J 1 base short, with 12 bases between. CDR1 and CDR2 from the germline V gene are SGHVS and FNYEAQ. Only in-frame clones appear in the TCRdb table, and some are missing; sequencing was by immunoSEQ multiplex PCR. The sample carries roughly 16,000 clones, 65% to 80% recorded once. Treatment described: randomized to nivolumab then ipilimumab (arm A) or the reverse (arm B). This TCR derives from a human donor with melanoma. The chain is built from TRBV7-6 and TRBJ2-3; TRBD2 might be the D (7 bases). This specimen consisted of CD8+ T cells sorted from blood (inferred from file names), obtained from a patient given nivolumab and ipilimumab in sequence. CDR3 DNA: TGTGCCAGCAGCTTAGGGGAGGGACACCGCACAGATACGCAGTATTTT. Amino acids: CASSLGEGHRTDTQYF.